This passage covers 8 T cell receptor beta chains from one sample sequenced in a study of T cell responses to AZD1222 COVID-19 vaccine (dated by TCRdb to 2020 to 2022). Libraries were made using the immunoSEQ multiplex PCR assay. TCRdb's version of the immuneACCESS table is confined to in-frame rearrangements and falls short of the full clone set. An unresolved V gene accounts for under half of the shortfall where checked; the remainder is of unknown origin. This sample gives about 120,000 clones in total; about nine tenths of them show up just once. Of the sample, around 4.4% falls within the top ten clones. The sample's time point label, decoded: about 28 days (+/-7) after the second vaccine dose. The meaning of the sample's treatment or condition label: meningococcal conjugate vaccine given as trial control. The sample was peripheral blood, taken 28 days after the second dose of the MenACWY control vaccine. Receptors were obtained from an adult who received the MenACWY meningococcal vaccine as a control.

The CDR3 region is CASSKGQGQETQYF. As DNA, the CDR3 is TGTGCCAGCAGCAAAGGACAGGGGCAAGAGACCCAGTACTTC. This chain joins TRBV7-3 and TRBJ2-5, with 9 bases that match TRBD1. CDR1 and CDR2 from the germline V gene are SGHTA and FQGTGA. The CDR3 contains 14 residues. Trimming removed 5 bases from V and 2 bases from J; junction bases left unmatched: 3.

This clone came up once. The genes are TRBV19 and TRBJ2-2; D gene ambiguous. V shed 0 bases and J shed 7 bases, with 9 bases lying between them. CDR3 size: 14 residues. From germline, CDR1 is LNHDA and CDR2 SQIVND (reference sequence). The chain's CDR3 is CASSIEASHGELFF. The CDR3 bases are TGTGCCAGTAGTATAGAGGCCAGCCACGGGGAGCTGTTTTTT.

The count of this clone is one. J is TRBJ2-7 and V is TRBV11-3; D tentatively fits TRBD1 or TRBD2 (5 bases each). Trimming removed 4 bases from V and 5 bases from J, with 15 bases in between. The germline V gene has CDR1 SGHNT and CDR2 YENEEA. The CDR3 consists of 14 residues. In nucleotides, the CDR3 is TGTGCCAGCAGCTGGGGACGCCTTGTGCACGAGCAGTACTTC. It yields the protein CASSWGRLVHEQYF.

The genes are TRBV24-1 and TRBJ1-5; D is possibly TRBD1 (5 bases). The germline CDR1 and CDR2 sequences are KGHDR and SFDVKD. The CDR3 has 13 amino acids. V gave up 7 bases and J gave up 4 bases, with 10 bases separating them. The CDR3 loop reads CATSTRGNQPQHF. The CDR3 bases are TGTGCCACCAGCACGAGGGGAAATCAGCCCCAGCATTTT.

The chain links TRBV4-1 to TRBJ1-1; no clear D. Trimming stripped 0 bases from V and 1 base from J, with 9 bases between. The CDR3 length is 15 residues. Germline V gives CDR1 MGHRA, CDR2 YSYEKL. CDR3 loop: CASSQDHGRNTEAFF. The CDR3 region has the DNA TGCGCCAGCAGCCAAGATCACGGTAGGAACACTGAAGCTTTCTTT.

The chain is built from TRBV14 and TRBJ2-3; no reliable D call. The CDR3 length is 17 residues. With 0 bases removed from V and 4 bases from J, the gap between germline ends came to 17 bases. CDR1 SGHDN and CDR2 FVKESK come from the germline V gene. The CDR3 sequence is CASSQENPPHPPDTQYF. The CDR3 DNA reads TGTGCCAGCAGCCAAGAAAATCCGCCGCACCCCCCAGATACGCAGTATTTT.

The CDR3 loop reads CSASRQGRGAGELFF. The CDR3 nucleotides are TGCAGTGCTAGTCGACAGGGGCGTGGGGCCGGGGAGCTGTTTTTT. The rearrangement links TRBV20-1 to TRBJ2-2, with 8 bases that match TRBD1. J lost 6 bases, V lost 3 bases, and 9 bases had no gene match. The CDR3 covers 15 residues. Germline CDR1 reads DFQATT; CDR2 reads SNEGSKA (reference sequence).

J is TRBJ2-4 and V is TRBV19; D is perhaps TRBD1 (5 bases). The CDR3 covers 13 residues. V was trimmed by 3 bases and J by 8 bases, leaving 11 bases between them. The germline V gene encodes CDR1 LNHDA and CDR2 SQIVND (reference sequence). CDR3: CASSMSQGYIQYF. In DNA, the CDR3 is TGTGCCAGTAGTATGTCCCAGGGTTACATTCAGTACTTC.